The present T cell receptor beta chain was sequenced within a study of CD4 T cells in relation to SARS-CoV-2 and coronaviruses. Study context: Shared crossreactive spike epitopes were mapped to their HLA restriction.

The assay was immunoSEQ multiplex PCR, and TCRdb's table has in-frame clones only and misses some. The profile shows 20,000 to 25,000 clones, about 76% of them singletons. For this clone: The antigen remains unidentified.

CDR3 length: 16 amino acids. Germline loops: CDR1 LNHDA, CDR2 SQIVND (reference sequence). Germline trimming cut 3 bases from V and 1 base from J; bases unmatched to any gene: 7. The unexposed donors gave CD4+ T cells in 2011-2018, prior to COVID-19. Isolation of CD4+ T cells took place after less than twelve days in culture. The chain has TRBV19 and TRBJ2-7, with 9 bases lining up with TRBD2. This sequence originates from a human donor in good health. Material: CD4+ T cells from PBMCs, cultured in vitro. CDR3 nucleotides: TGTGCCAGTAGTATTAGCGGGAGCGTTCGATCCTACGAGCAGTACTTC. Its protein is CASSISGSVRSYEQYF.